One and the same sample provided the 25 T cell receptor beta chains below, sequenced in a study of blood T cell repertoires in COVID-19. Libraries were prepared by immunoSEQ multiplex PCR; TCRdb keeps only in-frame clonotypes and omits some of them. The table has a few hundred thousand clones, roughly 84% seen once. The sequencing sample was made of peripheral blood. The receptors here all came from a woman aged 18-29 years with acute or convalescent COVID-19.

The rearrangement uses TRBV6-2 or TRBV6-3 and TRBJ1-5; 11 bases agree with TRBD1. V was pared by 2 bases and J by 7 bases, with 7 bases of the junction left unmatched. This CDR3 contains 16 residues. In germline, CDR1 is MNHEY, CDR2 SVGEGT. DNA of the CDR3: TGTGCCAGCAGTTACGTATGGACAGGGGGCCTACAGCCCCAGCATTTT. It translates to CASSYVWTGGLQPQHF.

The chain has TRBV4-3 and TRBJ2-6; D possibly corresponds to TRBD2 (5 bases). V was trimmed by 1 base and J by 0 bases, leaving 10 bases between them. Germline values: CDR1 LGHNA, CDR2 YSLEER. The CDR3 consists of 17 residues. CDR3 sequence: CASSQGRRASGANVLTF. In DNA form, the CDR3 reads TGCGCCAGCAGCCAAGGGAGGCGGGCCTCTGGGGCCAACGTCCTGACTTTC.

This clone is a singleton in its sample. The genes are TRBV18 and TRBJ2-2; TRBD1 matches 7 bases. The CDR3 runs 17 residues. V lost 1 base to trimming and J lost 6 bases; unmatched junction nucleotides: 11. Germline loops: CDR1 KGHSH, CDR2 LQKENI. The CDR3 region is CASSPLRDRVGSGELFF. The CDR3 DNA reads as TGTGCCAGCTCACCACTCCGAGACAGGGTCGGATCCGGGGAGCTGTTTTTT.

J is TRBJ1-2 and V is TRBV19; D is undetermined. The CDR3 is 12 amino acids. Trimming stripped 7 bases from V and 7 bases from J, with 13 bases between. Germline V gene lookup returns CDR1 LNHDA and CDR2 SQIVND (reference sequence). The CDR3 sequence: CASTIGRAGYTF. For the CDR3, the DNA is TGTGCCAGTACAATTGGGAGGGCTGGCTACACCTTC.

The CDR3 nucleotides are TGTGCTAGTGGTTTGGTACTTAGGGGAGGGCCGGCTGAGCAGTTCTTC. Translating it yields CASGLVLRGGPAEQFF. The chain joins TRBV12-5 to TRBJ2-1, with 7 positions matching TRBD2. CDR3 size: 16 residues. The germline V gene encodes CDR1 LGHNT and CDR2 FRNRAP. V dropped 0 bases and J dropped 9; count of bases not matched to a gene: 11.

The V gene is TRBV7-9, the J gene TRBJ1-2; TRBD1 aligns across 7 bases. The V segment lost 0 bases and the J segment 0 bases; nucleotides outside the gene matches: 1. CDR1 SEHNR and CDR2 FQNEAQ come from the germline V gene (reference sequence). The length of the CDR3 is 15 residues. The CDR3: CASSLAQGANYGYTF. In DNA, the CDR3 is TGTGCCAGCAGCTTAGCTCAGGGGGCTAACTATGGCTACACCTTC.

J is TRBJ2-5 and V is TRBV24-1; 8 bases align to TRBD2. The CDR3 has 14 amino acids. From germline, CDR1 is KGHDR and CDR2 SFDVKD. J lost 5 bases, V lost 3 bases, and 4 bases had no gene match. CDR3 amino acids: CATSDPQREETQYF. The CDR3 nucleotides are TGTGCCACCAGTGATCCCCAGCGGGAGGAGACCCAGTACTTC.

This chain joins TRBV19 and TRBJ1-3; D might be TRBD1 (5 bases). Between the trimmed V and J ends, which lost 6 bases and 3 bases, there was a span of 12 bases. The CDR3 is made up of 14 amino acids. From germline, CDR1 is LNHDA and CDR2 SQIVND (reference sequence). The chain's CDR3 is CASRIRGYGNTIYF. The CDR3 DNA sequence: TGTGCCAGTAGAATCCGGGGGTATGGAAACACCATATATTTT.

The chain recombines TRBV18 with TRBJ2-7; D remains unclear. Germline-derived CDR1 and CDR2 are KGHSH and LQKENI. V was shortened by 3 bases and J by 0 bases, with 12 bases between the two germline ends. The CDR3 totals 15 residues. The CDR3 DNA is TGTGCCAGCTCACCGGCCCGAAGACTCTCCTACGAGCAGTACTTC. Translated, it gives CASSPARRLSYEQYF.

CDR3 nucleotides: TGTGCCAGCAGCTTAGGCGTGACAGGGGCGCCATGGACCTTC. Its translation is CASSLGVTGAPWTF. The gene calls are TRBV7-2 and TRBJ1-2; TRBD1 agrees at 8 bases. Germline loops: CDR1 SGHTA, CDR2 FQGNSA. This CDR3 region has 14 residues. The junction had 12 bases not matched to a gene; V was cut back by 1 base and J by 14 bases.

The CDR3 sequence is CASVAGGTYEQYF. The CDR3, as DNA: TGTGCCAGCGTAGCGGGAGGGACCTACGAGCAGTACTTC. The rearrangement joins TRBV12-3 or TRBV12-4 to TRBJ2-7, with TRBD2 matching 11 bases. The CDR3 runs to 13 residues. V was pared by 8 bases and J by 2 bases, with 2 bases of the junction left unmatched.

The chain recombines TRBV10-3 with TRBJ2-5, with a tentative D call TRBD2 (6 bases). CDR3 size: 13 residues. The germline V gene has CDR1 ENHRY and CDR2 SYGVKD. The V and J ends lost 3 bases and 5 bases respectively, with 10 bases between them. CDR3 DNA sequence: TGTGCCATCAGTGATACGGGGGAGGAGACCCAGTACTTC. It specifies CAISDTGEETQYF.

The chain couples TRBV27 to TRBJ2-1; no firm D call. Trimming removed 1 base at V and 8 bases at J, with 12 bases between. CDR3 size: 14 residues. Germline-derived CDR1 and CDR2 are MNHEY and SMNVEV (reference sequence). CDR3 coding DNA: TGTGCCAGCAGTTTATATATTGACGGAGATGAGCAGTTCTTC. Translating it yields CASSLYIDGDEQFF.

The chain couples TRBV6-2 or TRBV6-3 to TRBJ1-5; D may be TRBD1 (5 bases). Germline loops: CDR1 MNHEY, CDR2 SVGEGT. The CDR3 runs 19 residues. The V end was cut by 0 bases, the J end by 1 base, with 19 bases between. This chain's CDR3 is CASSYSRGAGGRSNQPQHF. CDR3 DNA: TGTGCCAGCAGTTACTCGAGAGGGGCAGGAGGGAGAAGCAATCAGCCCCAGCATTTT.

In DNA form, the CDR3 reads TGTGCCAGCAGTTTCCAAGGGACAGGGGGCTGGGACATTCAGTACTTC. This gives the protein CASSFQGTGGWDIQYF. V usage is TRBV6-2 or TRBV6-3 and J usage is TRBJ2-4; 12 nucleotides match TRBD1. This CDR3 is 16 amino acids long. The V gene end was trimmed by 4 bases and the J gene end by 8 bases; junction bases not matched to a gene: 9. CDR1 is MNHEY and CDR2 is SVGEGT in the germline V gene.

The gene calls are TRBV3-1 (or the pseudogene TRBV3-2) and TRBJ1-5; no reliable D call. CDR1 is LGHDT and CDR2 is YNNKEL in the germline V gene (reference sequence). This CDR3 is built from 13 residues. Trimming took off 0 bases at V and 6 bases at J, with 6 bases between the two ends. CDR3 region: CASSQDYGQPQHF. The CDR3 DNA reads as TGTGCCAGCAGCCAAGATTACGGTCAGCCCCAGCATTTT.

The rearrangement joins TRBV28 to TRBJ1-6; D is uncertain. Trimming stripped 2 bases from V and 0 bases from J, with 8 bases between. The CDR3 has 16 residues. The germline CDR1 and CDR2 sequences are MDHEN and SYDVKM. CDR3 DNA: TGTGCCAGCAGTTTAGCGGGAAGCTCCTATAATTCACCCCTCCACTTT. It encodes CASSLAGSSYNSPLHF.

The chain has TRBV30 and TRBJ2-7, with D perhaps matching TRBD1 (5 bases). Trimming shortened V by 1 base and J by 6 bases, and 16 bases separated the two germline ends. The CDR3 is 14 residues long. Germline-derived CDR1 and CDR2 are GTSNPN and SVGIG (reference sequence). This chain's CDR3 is CAWSEAGFTSEQYF. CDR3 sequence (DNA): TGTGCCTGGAGTGAGGCAGGGTTTACGTCCGAGCAGTACTTC.

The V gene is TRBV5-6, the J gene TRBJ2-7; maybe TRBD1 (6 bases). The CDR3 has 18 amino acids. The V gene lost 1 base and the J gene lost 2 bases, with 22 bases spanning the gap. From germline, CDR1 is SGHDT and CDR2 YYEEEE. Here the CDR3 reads CASSLLFTGFQRPYEQYF. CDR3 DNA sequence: TGTGCCAGCAGCTTGCTATTTACAGGGTTTCAGCGTCCCTACGAGCAGTACTTC.

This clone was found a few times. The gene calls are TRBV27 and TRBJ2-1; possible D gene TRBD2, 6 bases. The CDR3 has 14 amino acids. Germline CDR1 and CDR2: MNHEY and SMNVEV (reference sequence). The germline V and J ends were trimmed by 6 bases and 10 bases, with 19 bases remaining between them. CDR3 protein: CASSSGTGPREQFF. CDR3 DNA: TGTGCCAGCAGCTCCGGGACTGGCCCAAGGGAGCAGTTCTTC.

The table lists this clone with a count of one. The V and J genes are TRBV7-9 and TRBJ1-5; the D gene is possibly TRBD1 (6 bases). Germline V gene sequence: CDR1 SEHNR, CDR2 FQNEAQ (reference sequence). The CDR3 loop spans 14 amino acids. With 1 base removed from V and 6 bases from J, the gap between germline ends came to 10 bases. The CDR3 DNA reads TGTGCCAGCAGCTTAGAGGGGGTGGTTCAGCCCCAGCATTTT. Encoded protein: CASSLEGVVQPQHF.

The CDR3 region has the DNA TGTGCCAGCAGCTTAGGGGCAACGACCCAAGAGACCCAGTACTTC. Encoded protein: CASSLGATTQETQYF. The V gene is TRBV7-6, the J gene TRBJ2-5, with D hard to call. V lost 1 base, J lost 1 base, and 10 bases lay in between. CDR3 size: 15 residues. Looked up from germline, CDR1 is SGHVS and CDR2 is FNYEAQ.

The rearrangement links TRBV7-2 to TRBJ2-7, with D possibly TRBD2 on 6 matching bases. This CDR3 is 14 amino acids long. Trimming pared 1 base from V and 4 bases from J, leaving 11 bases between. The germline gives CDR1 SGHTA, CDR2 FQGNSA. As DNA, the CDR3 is TGTGCCAGCAGCTTAGTCGCGGAGGGTTACGAGCAGTACTTC. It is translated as CASSLVAEGYEQYF.

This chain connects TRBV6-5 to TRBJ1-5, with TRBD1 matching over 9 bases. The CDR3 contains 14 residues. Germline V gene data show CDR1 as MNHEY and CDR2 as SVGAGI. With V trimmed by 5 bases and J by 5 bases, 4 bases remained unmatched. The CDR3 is CASSHRGRDQPQHF. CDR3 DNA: TGTGCCAGCAGTCACAGGGGGCGCGATCAGCCCCAGCATTTT.

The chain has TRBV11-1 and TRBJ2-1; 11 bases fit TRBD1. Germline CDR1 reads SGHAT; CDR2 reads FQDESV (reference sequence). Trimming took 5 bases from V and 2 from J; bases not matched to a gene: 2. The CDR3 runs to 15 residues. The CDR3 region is CASSPGQGAYNEQFF. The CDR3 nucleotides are TGTGCCAGCAGCCCGGGACAGGGGGCCTACAATGAGCAGTTCTTC.